What follows are 30 T cell receptor beta chains derived from one specimen sequenced in a study of OX40 agonist ivuxolimab in advanced cancers. Method: immunoSEQ multiplex PCR; TCRdb's copy keeps in-frame clones and lacks some. The sample includes about 54,000 clones, approximately 90% of them seen just once. Sequences were derived from CD4+ or CD8+ T cells sorted from blood, sampled in a trial of the OX40 agonist ivuxolimab. These receptors were obtained from an adult with an advanced solid tumor such as melanoma, head and neck, liver or kidney cancer.

The rearrangement links TRBV10-3 to TRBJ2-5; TRBD1 is a possible D gene (5 bases). The V end lost 0 bases, the J end lost 3 bases, and 5 bases lay between the germline ends. CDR3 length equals 13 residues. Germline V gives CDR1 ENHRY, CDR2 SYGVKD. The DNA of the CDR3 is TGTGCCATCAGTGAGTCAGGGGAAGAGACCCAGTACTTC. Translated: CAISESGEETQYF.

The V call is TRBV7-9, the J call TRBJ1-1, with no clear D. V dropped 5 bases and J dropped 2 bases, with 9 bases sitting between them. The germline V gene encodes CDR1 SEHNR and CDR2 FQNEAQ (reference sequence). The CDR3 spans 13 residues. The CDR3: CASSTGTNTEAFF. The CDR3 DNA is TGTGCCAGCAGCACGGGTACCAACACTGAAGCTTTCTTT.

The chain uses TRBV19 and TRBJ2-2; D not certain. Trimming pared 7 bases from V and 6 bases from J, leaving 12 bases between. Germline-derived CDR1 and CDR2 are LNHDA and SQIVND (reference sequence). The CDR3 has 13 residues. The CDR3 DNA sequence: TGTGCCAGTACCGCGCATGGCGCCGGGGAGCTGTTTTTT. Residues: CASTAHGAGELFF.

Of note for this clone: An end of the junction differs from the germline gene, which may be a read error. The V and J genes are TRBV7-7 and TRBJ2-7, with D perhaps matching TRBD1 or TRBD2 (5 bases each). The CDR3 contains 13 residues. Germline loops: CDR1 SSHAT, CDR2 FNYEAQ (reference sequence). This chain's CDR3 is CASSPGVGTEQYF. In DNA, the CDR3 is TGTGCTAGCAGCCCCGGCGTAGGGACCGAGCAGTACTTC.

The V gene is TRBV4-3, the J gene TRBJ2-3, with D possibly called TRBD1 or TRBD2 (6 bases each). Trimming pared 5 bases from V and 5 bases from J, leaving 14 bases between. The CDR3 spans 14 residues. Germline V gene lookup returns CDR1 LGHNA and CDR2 YSLEER. The CDR3 sequence is CASSKRGEKDTQYF. The CDR3 nucleotides are TGCGCCAGCAGCAAAAGGGGGGAGAAAGATACGCAGTATTTT.

V and J are TRBV19 and TRBJ1-1, with D tentatively TRBD1 (5 bases). Germline V gene data show CDR1 as LNHDA and CDR2 as SQIVND (reference sequence). The V end was cut by 3 bases, the J end by 0 bases, with 20 bases between. This CDR3 comprises 18 residues. The CDR3 bases are TGTGCCAGTAGTATCCACCCGCCAGGGACCCACATGAACACTGAAGCTTTCTTT. Its translation is CASSIHPPGTHMNTEAFF.

This chain links TRBV30 with TRBJ2-7, with TRBD1 matching over 10 bases. The V gene's germline CDR1 is GTSNPN and CDR2 SVGIG (reference sequence). J lost 6 bases, V lost 1 base, and 6 bases had no gene match. The CDR3 length is 14 residues. In DNA, the CDR3 is TGTGCCTGGAGTGGGGGACAGGGGCCTAGCGAGCAGTACTTC. Translating gives CAWSGGQGPSEQYF.

This chain links TRBV4-3 with TRBJ2-1, with D perhaps matching TRBD1 (6 bases). Germline V gene data show CDR1 as LGHNA and CDR2 as YSLEER. CDR3 size: 17 residues. With 0 bases removed from V and 6 bases from J, the gap between germline ends came to 18 bases. CDR3 loop: CASSQEGAGYFSNEQFF. The CDR3 DNA reads as TGCGCCAGCAGCCAAGAGGGGGCTGGGTACTTTTCCAATGAGCAGTTCTTC.

The chain joins TRBV10-3 to TRBJ1-6; no clear D gene. Looked up from germline, CDR1 is ENHRY and CDR2 is SYGVKD. Deletions cut 3 bases from V and 7 bases from J, with 7 bases between. The CDR3 covers 13 residues. CDR3 residues: CAISDPRNSPLHF. The CDR3, as DNA: TGTGCCATCAGTGACCCCAGGAATTCACCCCTCCACTTT.

The chain employs TRBV4-1 and TRBJ2-3; a weak D match, TRBD2 (6 bases). Germline lookup yields CDR1 MGHRA and CDR2 YSYEKL. The ends were cut back, 1 base at V and 2 bases at J, with 16 bases in the middle. This CDR3 comprises 17 residues. The CDR3 DNA is TGCGCCAGCAGCCAAGGAGTTAGGCGGGAACCCACAGATACGCAGTATTTT. Its translation: CASSQGVRREPTDTQYF.

Notes on this clone: The junction differs from germline at one of its ends, possibly a read error. The chain combines TRBV7-9 with TRBJ2-1, with D tentatively TRBD1 (6 bases). Germline V lookup: CDR1 SEHNR, CDR2 FQNEAQ (reference sequence). The length of the CDR3 is 15 residues. The CDR3, as DNA: TGTGGCAGCAGCCCAGGGGTAGGGTTAGACAATGAGCAGTTCTTC. This encodes CGSSPGVGLDNEQFF.

The gene calls are TRBV4-2 and TRBJ1-2; TRBD1 matches 8 bases. V shed 0 bases and J 4 bases; nucleotides not matched to a gene: 7. This CDR3 is 16 amino acids long. The germline CDR1 and CDR2 sequences are LGHNA and YNFKEQ. This CDR3 reads CASSQEDREPVYGYTF. CDR3 bases: TGTGCCAGCAGCCAAGAGGACAGGGAGCCTGTCTATGGCTACACCTTC.

This chain links TRBV27 with TRBJ2-2; 9 nucleotides line up with TRBD1. With V trimmed by 3 bases and J by 5 bases, 7 bases remained unmatched. This CDR3 has 16 amino acids. Per the germline V gene, CDR1 is MNHEY and CDR2 is SMNVEV (reference sequence). DNA for the CDR3: TGTGCCAGCAGTTTCCTTGGACAGGGGTGGACCGGGGAGCTGTTTTTT. Translated, it gives CASSFLGQGWTGELFF.

The chain uses TRBV27 and TRBJ2-1, with 12 positions matching TRBD2. V lost 5 bases, J lost 7 bases, and 3 bases stayed unmatched. CDR3 length: 14 amino acids. Germline-derived CDR1 and CDR2 are MNHEY and SMNVEV (reference sequence). CDR3 DNA: TGTGCCAGCAGTAGACTAGCGGGAGTTAATGAGCAGTTCTTC. Translated: CASSRLAGVNEQFF.

The chain is built from TRBV19 and TRBJ1-5; tentatively, D is TRBD1 (6 bases). With 2 bases removed from V and 0 bases from J, the gap between germline ends came to 17 bases. The germline V gene encodes CDR1 LNHDA and CDR2 SQIVND (reference sequence). CDR3 size: 18 residues. The CDR3 spells CASSIPGHRIDSNQPQHF. CDR3 bases: TGTGCCAGTAGTATACCGGGACACCGAATCGATAGCAATCAGCCCCAGCATTTT.

J is TRBJ1-1 and V is TRBV11-2; D is ambiguous. This CDR3 spans 14 amino acids. Trimming pared 4 bases from V and 1 base from J, leaving 10 bases between. From germline, CDR1 is SGHAT and CDR2 FQNNGV. Here the CDR3 reads CASSSWGENTEAFF. CDR3 DNA: TGTGCCAGCAGCTCCTGGGGTGAGAACACTGAAGCTTTCTTT.

The chain links TRBV11-2 to TRBJ2-7; D unresolved. The V end lost 2 bases, the J end lost 4 bases, and 3 bases lay between the germline ends. Germline V gives CDR1 SGHAT, CDR2 FQNNGV. The CDR3 is 11 amino acids. The CDR3 nucleotides are TGTGCCAGCAGCTTAACTTACGAGCAGTACTTC. This sequence encodes CASSLTYEQYF.

V gene TRBV4-2 combines with J gene TRBJ2-5, with D possibly being TRBD2 (7 bases). The J call may be wrong; the DNA end is better matched by TRBJ2-7. Germline loops: CDR1 LGHNA, CDR2 YNFKEQ. The CDR3 is made up of 14 amino acids. The CDR3: CASSQSGGNYEQYF. The CDR3 DNA sequence: TGTGCCAGCAGCCAGTCGGGGGGCAACTACGAGCAGTACTTC.

V usage is TRBV4-1 and J usage is TRBJ2-1; D remains ambiguous. Germline lookup yields CDR1 MGHRA and CDR2 YSYEKL. The CDR3 is 12 amino acids. Trimming removed 0 bases at V and 8 bases at J, with 5 bases between. DNA for the CDR3: TGCGCCAGCAGCCAAGAAGGTCATGAGCAGTTCTTC. It codes for CASSQEGHEQFF.

The chain joins TRBV15 to TRBJ2-1; unclear D gene. Looked up from germline, CDR1 is LNHNV and CDR2 is YYDKDF (reference sequence). Trimming removed 5 bases at V and 0 bases at J, with 11 bases between. The length of the CDR3 is 15 residues. CDR3 region: CATSPYTSSYNEQFF. The CDR3 DNA reads as TGTGCCACCAGCCCATACACGAGCTCCTACAATGAGCAGTTCTTC.

Only one count was recorded for this clone. The V and J genes are TRBV9 and TRBJ2-1, with TRBD1 matching 9 bases. V trimming: 0 bases; J trimming: 8 bases; junction bases outside the gene matches: 6. Germline V gene sequence: CDR1 SGDLS, CDR2 YYNGEE. CDR3 length: 15 amino acids. Here the CDR3 reads CASSVVGTGWDEQFF. The CDR3 DNA reads TGTGCCAGCAGCGTAGTTGGGACAGGGTGGGATGAGCAGTTCTTC.

The chain combines TRBV6-1 with TRBJ1-4, with 8 bases aligning to TRBD1. The CDR3 is made up of 15 amino acids. Germline V gene data show CDR1 as MNHNS and CDR2 as SASEGT. The V segment lost 6 bases and the J segment 6 bases; nucleotides outside the gene matches: 9. CDR3 in amino acids: CASRRHDRGDEKLFF. The CDR3, as DNA: TGTGCCAGCAGACGCCACGACAGGGGAGATGAAAAACTGTTTTTT.

This clone turned up a few times. V usage is TRBV2 and J usage is TRBJ1-1, with 7 nucleotides matching TRBD1. The length of the CDR3 is 15 residues. The V gene end was trimmed by 1 base and the J gene end by 0 bases; junction bases not matched to a gene: 2. Germline CDR1 SNHLY, CDR2 FYNNEI. CDR3 DNA sequence: TGTGCCAGCAGTGAAGGACAGGGATTGAACACTGAAGCTTTCTTT. Its protein is CASSEGQGLNTEAFF.

This clone has just a few counts. The J gene is TRBJ2-7, the V gene TRBV5-6; 7 positions agree with TRBD1. CDR1 is SGHDT and CDR2 is YYEEEE in the germline V gene. The CDR3 is 13 amino acids. With V trimmed by 0 bases and J by 6 bases, 3 bases remained unmatched. Here the CDR3 reads CASSLAGGVEQYF. DNA for the CDR3: TGTGCCAGCAGCTTGGCAGGGGGTGTCGAGCAGTACTTC. The whole variable domain, filled in from reference TRBV5-6 and TRBJ2-7, reads DAGVTQSPTHLIKTRGQQVTLRCSPKSGHDTVSWYQQALGQGPQFIFQYYEEEERQRGNFPDRFSGHQFPNYSSELNVNALLLGDSALYLCASSLAGGVEQYFGPGTRLTVT.

The rearrangement uses TRBV11-2 and TRBJ1-6; no firm D call. Germline-derived CDR1 and CDR2 are SGHAT and FQNNGV. The germline V and J ends were trimmed by 5 bases and 8 bases, with 10 bases remaining between them. The CDR3 covers 13 residues. The CDR3 DNA reads as TGTGCCAGCAGCCCGGGAAGCTATTCACCCCTCCACTTT. Translating it yields CASSPGSYSPLHF.

V gene TRBV7-9 combines with J gene TRBJ1-2; no clear D. The CDR3 contains 14 residues. Trimming removed 4 bases from V and 4 bases from J, with 13 bases in between. Looked up from germline, CDR1 is SEHNR and CDR2 is FQNEAQ (reference sequence). In nucleotides, the CDR3 is TGTGCCAGCAGCTCCTCCCTTAAAAGCTATGGCTACACCTTC. This encodes CASSSSLKSYGYTF.

This chain joins TRBV7-3 and TRBJ1-1; possibly TRBD1 for D (6 bases). The germline V gene encodes CDR1 SGHTA and CDR2 FQGTGA. This CDR3 spans 15 amino acids. V lost 2 bases, J lost 2 bases, and 12 bases lay in between. CDR3 residues: CASSLQGSGNTEAFF. The CDR3 DNA sequence: TGTGCCAGCAGCTTACAGGGGAGCGGCAACACTGAAGCTTTCTTT.

This chain joins TRBV9 and TRBJ2-1; 10 bases are a match to TRBD2. Germline trimming cut 0 bases from V and 4 bases from J; bases unmatched to any gene: 1. Germline values: CDR1 SGDLS, CDR2 YYNGEE. CDR3 length: 15 residues. DNA for the CDR3: TGTGCCAGCAGCGTAGGTAGCGGGAGGTACAATGAGCAGTTCTTC. Its protein is CASSVGSGRYNEQFF.

This clone was counted once. CDR3 sequence: CASSSGTGDSNQPQHF. CDR3 coding DNA: TGTGCCAGCAGTTCCGGGACAGGGGATAGCAATCAGCCCCAGCATTTT. The chain recombines TRBV7-9 with TRBJ1-5; 10 bases fit TRBD1. The CDR3 is made up of 16 amino acids. V shed 6 bases and J 0 bases; nucleotides not matched to a gene: 5. Germline lookup yields CDR1 SEHNR and CDR2 FQNEAQ (reference sequence).

The rearrangement links TRBV10-3 to TRBJ2-2, with TRBD1 identical over 7 bases. J lost 0 bases, V lost 7 bases, and 2 bases had no gene match. The germline V gene has CDR1 ENHRY and CDR2 SYGVKD. This CDR3 has 14 amino acids. Here the CDR3 DNA reads TGTGCCATCATGCAGGGGGCGAACACCGGGGAGCTGTTTTTT. The encoded protein is CAIMQGANTGELFF.